These 15 T cell receptor beta chains came from one sample sequenced in a study of response to subunit inactivated influenza vaccine. Each CDR3 protein is one row after TCRdb ran MiXCR on the RT-PCR reads. The profile covers roughly 570,000 distinct CDR3 sequences, with approximately 12% appearing a single time and around 13% taken by the ten largest. This sample comprised PBMCs from blood, obtained about 40 days after vaccination. Receptors originate from a man aged 50-59 years who received an inactivated influenza vaccine.

The V and J genes are TRBV7-8 and TRBJ2-1, with 8 nucleotides matching TRBD2. There are 19 residues in the CDR3. The trim removed 8 bases at V and 0 bases at J, leaving 18 bases unmatched. Germline CDR1 reads SGHVS; CDR2 reads FQNEAQ. CDR3 in DNA: TGTGCCAGCCTTTTACGGGGGGAGCTAGCGGGTCGCTCCTACAATGAGCAGTTCTTC. This gives the protein CASLLRGELAGRSYNEQFF.

This clonotype was found many times. V usage is TRBV20-1 and J usage is TRBJ2-7, with 10 bases matching TRBD2. This CDR3 has 14 amino acids. V was clipped by 3 bases and J by 1 base; unmatched bases: 3. Germline assignment: CDR1 DFQATT and CDR2 SNEGSKA (reference sequence). The CDR3 DNA sequence: TGCAGTGCTAGTCCACTAGCGGGATCCTACGAGCAGTACTTC. It encodes CSASPLAGSYEQYF.

This chain joins TRBV7-9 and TRBJ1-1; 7 bases align to TRBD1. The CDR3 length is 15 residues. J lost 2 bases, V lost 3 bases, and 6 bases had no gene match. Germline CDR1 and CDR2: SEHNR and FQNEAQ (reference sequence). The CDR3 here is CASSLAGQYNTEAFF. The CDR3 DNA sequence: TGTGCCAGCAGCTTGGCGGGACAGTATAACACTGAAGCTTTCTTT.

The J gene is TRBJ2-2, the V gene TRBV12-3 or TRBV12-4; 7 bases align to TRBD2. After removal of 1 base from V and 5 bases from J, the junction contained 4 bases not matched to a gene. The CDR3 contains 15 residues. The CDR3 bases are TGTGCCAGCAGTTTAGGGGGGGGGAAGACCGGGGAGCTGTTTTTT. Its protein is CASSLGGGKTGELFF.

The CDR3 nucleotides are TGCGCCAGCACTAGGGATATCCAAGAGACCCAGTACTTC. Its translation is CASTRDIQETQYF. The genes are TRBV5-1 and TRBJ2-5, with D uncertain. V was trimmed by 6 bases and J by 1 base, leaving 10 bases between them. CDR3 size: 13 residues. Germline loops: CDR1 SGHRS, CDR2 YFSETQ.

This rearrangement joins TRBV12-3 or TRBV12-4 to TRBJ2-1; D is undetermined. V was trimmed by 3 bases and J by 10 bases, leaving 10 bases between them. The CDR3 extends over 12 amino acids. CDR3 residues: CASSFDVREQFF. Written as DNA, the CDR3 is TGTGCCAGCAGTTTTGATGTCCGAGAGCAGTTCTTC.

This rearrangement joins TRBV12-3 or TRBV12-4 to TRBJ1-5, with TRBD1 as a possible D gene (6 bases). This CDR3 is 12 amino acids long. V was cut by 7 bases and J by 7 bases, with 11 bases left in between. CDR3 in DNA: TGTGCCAGCAAGGGAGGGGGACAGCCCCAGCATTTT. Protein: CASKGGGQPQHF.

In its sample, this clonotype was seen a few times. The J gene is TRBJ2-7, the V gene TRBV12-3 or TRBV12-4; maybe TRBD1 (5 bases). Trimming stripped 0 bases from V and 3 bases from J, with 12 bases between. This CDR3 is 15 amino acids long. The CDR3 loop reads CASSLARGRDYEQYF. Written as DNA, the CDR3 is TGTGCCAGCAGTTTAGCGAGAGGCAGGGACTACGAGCAGTACTTC.

This chain uses TRBV12-3 or TRBV12-4 with TRBJ2-7, with D unclear. V lost 3 bases and J lost 3, with 9 bases in between. CDR3 size: 13 residues. The CDR3 sequence is CASSLGSFYEQYF. The CDR3 DNA reads TGTGCCAGCAGTTTGGGTAGTTTCTACGAGCAGTACTTC.

J is TRBJ2-2 and V is TRBV20-1, with D tentatively TRBD1 (5 bases). The CDR3 covers 16 residues. Trimming stripped 0 bases from V and 4 bases from J, with 15 bases between. Germline V gene sequence: CDR1 DFQATT, CDR2 SNEGSKA (reference sequence). The CDR3 DNA follows: TGCAGTGCTAGAGATCAGAGACAGTCATTCACCGGGGAGCTGTTTTTT. This translates into CSARDQRQSFTGELFF.

The rearrangement uses TRBV7-2 and TRBJ1-2, with D unclear. This CDR3 contains 13 residues. Trimming removed 3 bases from V and 0 bases from J, with 5 bases in between. Germline assignment: CDR1 SGHTA and CDR2 FQGNSA. Here the CDR3 reads CASSLTSNYGYTF. In nucleotides, the CDR3 is TGTGCCAGCAGCTTGACATCTAACTATGGCTACACCTTC.

In the case of this clonotype: The germline gene is not matched at one end of the junction; a read error may be the cause. This sequence joins TRBV4-1 and TRBJ2-2, with D tentatively TRBD1 or TRBD2 (5 bases each). CDR3 size: 16 residues. From germline, CDR1 is MGHRA and CDR2 YSYEKL. CDR3 sequence reads: CASSQVGPRSTGELIF. As DNA, the CDR3 is TGCGCCAGCAGCCAAGTGGGGCCAAGGTCTACCGGGGAGCTGATTTTT.

This clonotype was seen only a few times. The chain carries TRBV12-3 or TRBV12-4 and TRBJ1-5; 8 bases align to TRBD1. J was trimmed by 4 bases and V by 6 bases; bases with no gene match: 23. The CDR3 covers 20 residues. CDR3 nucleotide sequence: TGTGCCAGCAGCTACGCATATGGACTAGGAGGACAGGGAGCGAATCAGCCCCAGCATTTT. This sequence encodes CASSYAYGLGGQGANQPQHF.

This clonotype was observed at least ten times. The chain recombines TRBV10-3 with TRBJ2-2, with 11 bases identical to TRBD2. This CDR3 comprises 17 residues. V was clipped by 10 bases and J by 3 bases; unmatched bases: 13. Germline V lookup: CDR1 ENHRY, CDR2 SYGVKD. CDR3 DNA sequence: TGTGCCACCACGGGGACTAGCGGAAGTATCCACACCGGGGAGCTGTTTTTT. Translating it yields CATTGTSGSIHTGELFF.

There are a few counts of this clonotype. The V call is TRBV10-2, the J call TRBJ1-2; D is unresolved. Trimming left V 7 bases short and J 8 bases short, with 17 bases between. Germline V gene data show CDR1 as WSHSY and CDR2 as SAAADI. The CDR3 is 13 residues long. CDR3 sequence (DNA): TGCGCCAGCACCGAAAGGCCCCCCCTGGGCTACACCTTC. Translated, it gives CASTERPPLGYTF.